Following are 15 T cell receptor beta chains from one sample sequenced in a study of somatic mutations in cytotoxic T cells in rheumatoid arthritis. Generated by immunoSEQ multiplex PCR, the TCRdb table keeps only in-frame clones and is missing some. This sample has some 20,000 clones; approximately 71% occur once, and the top ten carry under 20%. The sequenced sample consisted of CD8+ T cells sorted from blood. The receptor set was obtained from an adult with rheumatoid arthritis.

This clone was observed a handful of times. The genes are TRBV6-5 and TRBJ2-5; 7 bases line up with TRBD1. Trimming cost V 2 bases and J 2 bases; bases outside gene matches: 8. CDR1 is MNHEY and CDR2 is SVGAGI in the germline V gene. CDR3 length: 16 amino acids. CDR3 sequence (DNA): TGTGCCAGCAGTTACGGTCCAGGGGGAGAACAAGAGACCCAGTACTTC. It translates to CASSYGPGGEQETQYF.

This rearrangement joins TRBV28 to TRBJ1-2; a weak D match, TRBD1 (5 bases). The V end lost 3 bases, the J end lost 11 bases, and 10 bases lay between the germline ends. Germline assignment: CDR1 MDHEN and CDR2 SYDVKM. This CDR3 contains 11 residues. The DNA of the CDR3 is TGTGCCAGCAGTTTTGGGACCGGTTACACCTTC. Amino acids: CASSFGTGYTF.

The CDR3 coding sequence is TGTGCCAGCAGCTTAGTAACTAGCGGGTTGGCAGATACGCAGTATTTT. This translates into CASSLVTSGLADTQYF. V and J are TRBV7-8 and TRBJ2-3; 9 bases line up with TRBD2. V shed 1 base and J 4 bases; nucleotides not matched to a gene: 6. The CDR3 has 16 amino acids. Germline V gene sequence: CDR1 SGHVS, CDR2 FQNEAQ.

The J gene is TRBJ2-1, the V gene TRBV30; D is ambiguous. Germline V gives CDR1 GTSNPN, CDR2 SVGIG (reference sequence). V was cut by 2 bases and J by 8 bases, with 10 bases left in between. CDR3 size: 12 residues. CDR3 DNA: TGTGCCTGGAGTACCCCGCGTCATGAGCAGTTCTTC. Translating gives CAWSTPRHEQFF.

The V call is TRBV27, the J call TRBJ2-6; D might be TRBD2 (5 bases). Germline V CDR1 and CDR2: MNHEY, SMNVEV (reference sequence). V shed 7 bases and J shed 1 base, with 14 bases lying between them. The CDR3 is made up of 16 amino acids. CDR3 nucleotide sequence: TGTGCCAGCACTTCGTCGCGGAGGTCTGGGGCCAACGTCCTGACTTTC. This sequence encodes CASTSSRRSGANVLTF.

This clone was observed a few times. This chain uses TRBV4-1 with TRBJ1-3; 8 bases line up with TRBD1. The CDR3 is 15 residues long. The J segment lost 4 bases and the V segment lost 5 bases, leaving 7 bases of the junction unmatched. Germline values: CDR1 MGHRA, CDR2 YSYEKL. CDR3 region: CASSWATGGGNTIYF. In nucleotides, the CDR3 is TGCGCCAGCAGCTGGGCAACAGGGGGAGGAAACACCATATATTTT.

This chain joins TRBV13 and TRBJ2-1; perhaps D is TRBD1 or TRBD2 (6 bases each). The CDR3 is made up of 16 amino acids. With 5 bases removed from V and 7 bases from J, the gap between germline ends came to 21 bases. From germline, CDR1 is PRHDT and CDR2 FYEKMQ (reference sequence). The CDR3 coding sequence is TGTGCCAGCAGCCCAAGAGGGGCCCGGAGGGGGAATGAGCAGTTCTTC. Its translation is CASSPRGARRGNEQFF.

The chain recombines TRBV11-1 with TRBJ2-5; 7 nucleotides align to TRBD1. The J call may be mistaken, given a closer DNA end match to TRBJ2-7. The germline V gene encodes CDR1 SGHAT and CDR2 FQDESV (reference sequence). This CDR3 region has 15 residues. The CDR3 loop reads CASSAGTDPYSEQYF. CDR3 nucleotides: TGTGCCAGCAGCGCAGGGACAGACCCCTATTCCGAGCAGTACTTC.

The rearrangement uses TRBV7-9 and TRBJ1-5, with D possibly TRBD1 on 5 matching bases. Germline CDR1 and CDR2: SEHNR and FQNEAQ (reference sequence). The CDR3 has 15 amino acids. The V end was cut by 1 base, the J end by 4 bases, with 11 bases between. The CDR3 spells CASSLDGGQNQPQHF. The DNA for the CDR3 is TGTGCCAGCAGCTTAGACGGGGGTCAAAATCAGCCCCAGCATTTT. The full variable domain, with the rest looked up from reference TRBV7-9 and TRBJ1-5, is DTGVSQNPRHKITKRGQNVTFRCDPISEHNRLYWYRQTLGQGPEFLTYFQNEAQLEKSRLLSDRFSAERPKGSFSTLEIQRTEQGDSAMYLCASSLDGGQNQPQHFGDGTRLSIL.

This clone showed up just a few times. The V and J genes are TRBV5-1 and TRBJ2-3; the D call may be TRBD1 or TRBD2 (6 bases each). In germline, CDR1 is SGHRS, CDR2 YFSETQ. V lost 1 base and J 5 bases, leaving 26 bases between the germline ends. This CDR3 is 19 amino acids long. CDR3 sequence: CASSLWGRGTREGGDTQYF. CDR3 bases: TGCGCCAGCAGCTTGTGGGGACGGGGGACAAGGGAAGGTGGAGATACGCAGTATTTT.

This chain joins TRBV5-6 and TRBJ2-2, with D unresolved. The CDR3 contains 15 residues. The V gene's germline CDR1 is SGHDT and CDR2 YYEEEE. Trimming took off 3 bases at V and 4 bases at J, with 13 bases between the two ends. Written as DNA, the CDR3 is TGTGCCAGCAGCTCGACGACGGTGTCCACCGGGGAGCTGTTTTTT. It yields the protein CASSSTTVSTGELFF.

The chain joins TRBV11-2 to TRBJ2-1; D is unresolved. CDR3 length: 13 residues. The V gene lost 1 base and the J gene lost 6 bases, with 7 bases spanning the gap. CDR1 and CDR2 (germline): SGHAT, FQNNGV. CDR3 in amino acids: CASSLGLGNEQFF. CDR3 sequence (DNA): TGTGCCAGCAGCTTAGGACTGGGCAATGAGCAGTTCTTC. The full variable domain, in which reference TRBV11-2 and TRBJ2-1 provide the parts outside the CDR3, is EAGVAQSPRYKIIEKRQSVAFWCNPISGHATLYWYQQILGQGPKLLIQFQNNGVVDDSQLPKDRFSAERLKGVDSTLKIQPAKLEDSAVYLCASSLGLGNEQFFGPGTRLTVL.

A few counts support this clone. The CDR3 region has the DNA TGCAGCGTTGGTACTGCCTACGAGCAGTACTTC. Translation gives CSVGTAYEQYF. The chain employs TRBV29-1 and TRBJ2-7, with D hard to call. The CDR3 sequence is 11 residues long. The germline V and J ends were trimmed by 4 bases and 2 bases, with 6 bases remaining between them. Per the germline V gene, CDR1 is SQVTM and CDR2 is ANQGSEA.

This chain's CDR3 is CASSAGSSYNEQFF. The DNA for the CDR3 is TGTGCCAGCAGTGCAGGGAGCTCCTACAATGAGCAGTTCTTC. This rearrangement joins TRBV27 to TRBJ2-1; D tentatively fits TRBD1 or TRBD2 (5 bases each). This CDR3 region has 14 residues. Germline CDR1 and CDR2: MNHEY and SMNVEV (reference sequence). Trimming shortened V by 5 bases and J by 0 bases, and 8 bases separated the two germline ends.

J is TRBJ2-7 and V is TRBV6-5; D remains unclear. The length of the CDR3 is 15 residues. Germline CDR1 MNHEY, CDR2 SVGAGI. Trimming removed 2 bases at V and 1 base at J, with 12 bases between. CDR3 amino acids: CASSYGLIPSYEQYF. The CDR3 nucleotides read TGTGCCAGCAGTTACGGCTTGATCCCTTCCTACGAGCAGTACTTC.